This T cell receptor beta chain was recovered during a study of PD-1 blockade in classical Hodgkin lymphoma. This table comes from immunoSEQ multiplex PCR, and its TCRdb copy is limited to in-frame clones, with some not included. The sample carries 43,000 or so clones, over 70% recorded once. After autologous stem cell transplantation all patients relapsed, and prior brentuximab vedotin exposure differed between cohorts. The input for sequencing was peripheral blood mononuclear cells (PBMCs), taken at baseline. The sequence was obtained from a human donor with classical Hodgkin lymphoma.

CDR3 residues: CASSPPIGPDTQYF. DNA for the CDR3: TGTGCCAGCTCACCACCGATAGGACCAGATACGCAGTATTTT. This sequence joins TRBV18 and TRBJ2-3; no definite D call. Germline lookup yields CDR1 KGHSH and CDR2 LQKENI. V lost 0 bases and J lost 4, with 8 bases in between. The CDR3 extends over 14 amino acids.